The 26 T cell receptor beta chains below were found in one sample sequenced in a study of T cells after posttransplantation cyclophosphamide. Produced via immunoSEQ multiplex PCR; TCRdb's table is partial and in-frame only. The sample presents about 39,000 clones, none singletons. The sample consisted of PBMCs. These receptors all come from a woman aged 45-65 years in good health and a related stem cell transplant donor.

This clone showed up many times. J is TRBJ1-1 and V is TRBV5-1; D might be TRBD1 (5 bases). The CDR3 sequence is 12 residues long. CDR1 SGHRS and CDR2 YFSETQ come from the germline V gene. The V end lost 4 bases, the J end lost 11 bases, and 15 bases lay between the germline ends. As DNA, the CDR3 is TGCGCCAGCAGCGTCGATCAGGGTGGGGCTTTCTTT. Translated: CASSVDQGGAFF.

This clone was seen ten or more times. V is TRBV6-1 and J is TRBJ2-2, with 8 bases lining up with TRBD2. V dropped 4 bases and J dropped 0; count of bases not matched to a gene: 4. This CDR3 has 16 residues. Germline V gives CDR1 MNHNS, CDR2 SASEGT. CDR3 nucleotides: TGTGCCAGCAGTGGGCAGGGACTAGCGAACACCGGGGAGCTGTTTTTT. Amino acid sequence: CASSGQGLANTGELFF.

There are many counts of this clone. CDR3 region: CASTLKQGATGANVLTF. The CDR3 DNA reads TGTGCCAGTACCTTAAAGCAGGGGGCGACTGGGGCCAACGTCCTGACTTTC. V gene TRBV19 combines with J gene TRBJ2-6, with 8 bases that match TRBD1. V lost 7 bases and J lost 2; bases outside the gene matches: 10. This CDR3 is built from 17 residues. Germline CDR1 and CDR2: LNHDA and SQIVND (reference sequence).

This clone was picked up many times. The V call is TRBV5-4, the J call TRBJ1-2; 7 bases map to TRBD1. This CDR3 contains 15 residues. The junction had 11 bases not matched to a gene; V was cut back by 6 bases and J by 3 bases. CDR1 is SGHNT and CDR2 is YYREEE in the germline V gene (reference sequence). The CDR3 nucleotides read TGTGCCAGCACACTAAAACCGGGACAGTACTATGGCTACACCTTC. Translation gives CASTLKPGQYYGYTF.

The sample holds many counts of this clone. The gene calls are TRBV18 and TRBJ1-5; D is possibly TRBD1 (5 bases). Germline CDR1 and CDR2: KGHSH and LQKENI. V lost 4 bases to trimming and J lost 5 bases, with 15 bases between them. The CDR3 has 15 residues. The CDR3 here is CASSQAGGGYQPQHF. The DNA of the CDR3 is TGTGCCAGCTCACAGGCTGGGGGGGGGTATCAGCCCCAGCATTTT.

This clone was detected ten times or more. This chain joins TRBV4-3 and TRBJ2-1, with TRBD2 identical over 7 bases. Germline V gives CDR1 LGHNA, CDR2 YSLEER. This CDR3 spans 16 amino acids. V gave up 4 bases and J gave up 0 bases; unmatched junction bases: 6. The CDR3 DNA follows: TGCGCCAGCAGCCGGGCTAGCGGCAACTCCTACAATGAGCAGTTCTTC. This translates into CASSRASGNSYNEQFF.

The gene calls are TRBV27 and TRBJ2-3; 9 bases align to TRBD2. The CDR3 consists of 13 residues. The germline V gene encodes CDR1 MNHEY and CDR2 SMNVEV (reference sequence). The junction had 1 base not matched to a gene; V was cut back by 8 bases and J by 1 base. The CDR3 reads CASQRGGTDTQYF. The CDR3 DNA is TGTGCCAGCCAGCGGGGGGGCACAGATACGCAGTATTTT.

This clone has a count of ten or more. This chain links TRBV5-1 with TRBJ1-1; D perhaps matches TRBD1 (5 bases). V shed 5 bases and J shed 2 bases, with 13 bases lying between them. In germline, CDR1 is SGHRS, CDR2 YFSETQ. CDR3 size: 14 residues. The CDR3 DNA follows: TGCGCCAGCAGTCTGCTACAGGCTAACACTGAAGCTTTCTTT. This gives the protein CASSLLQANTEAFF.

At least ten counts were recorded for this clone. J is TRBJ2-1 and V is TRBV30, with 11 bases aligning to TRBD2. Germline lookup yields CDR1 GTSNPN and CDR2 SVGIG (reference sequence). This CDR3 comprises 14 residues. J was trimmed by 5 bases and V by 3 bases; bases with no gene match: 3. The CDR3 spells CAWRLAGANNEQFF. CDR3 bases: TGTGCCTGGAGACTAGCGGGGGCCAACAATGAGCAGTTCTTC.

This clone has just a few counts. This chain connects TRBV12-5 to TRBJ1-2; 9 nucleotides align to TRBD1. Germline loops: CDR1 LGHNT, CDR2 FRNRAP. Losses at the gene ends were 1 base for V and 6 bases for J; bases not matched to a gene: 9. The CDR3 consists of 16 residues. The CDR3 is CASGLAYTGGEDGYTF. In DNA form, the CDR3 reads TGTGCTAGTGGTTTGGCCTATACAGGGGGCGAAGATGGCTACACCTTC.

The CDR3 loop reads CASSQDKNTEAFF. CDR3 nucleotide sequence: TGCGCCAGCAGCCAAGATAAGAACACTGAAGCTTTCTTT. The V and J genes are TRBV4-1 and TRBJ1-1; D unresolved. Trimming stripped 0 bases from V and 1 base from J, with 3 bases between. The CDR3 sequence is 13 residues long. Germline CDR1 is MGHRA and CDR2 is YSYEKL.

In its sample, this clone was seen many times. This chain joins TRBV6-5 and TRBJ2-7; a possible D gene is TRBD2 (6 bases). The CDR3 contains 15 residues. CDR1 is MNHEY and CDR2 is SVGAGI in the germline V gene. V was trimmed by 2 bases and J by 0 bases, leaving 11 bases between them. This CDR3 is CASSYGRTVSYEQYF. The CDR3 DNA is TGTGCCAGCAGTTACGGGAGGACCGTCTCCTACGAGCAGTACTTC.

This clone was detected many times. For the CDR3, the DNA is TGTGCCAGCAGTTCCTTTCAGGGGGCTCGGGACACTGAAGCTTTCTTT. Encoded protein: CASSSFQGARDTEAFF. The V call is TRBV28, the J call TRBJ1-1, with 8 bases fitting TRBD1. The CDR3 covers 16 residues. Germline CDR1 and CDR2: MDHEN and SYDVKM. V gave up 4 bases and J gave up 3 bases; unmatched junction bases: 10. Filled out from reference TRBV28 and TRBJ1-1, the complete variable domain reads DVKVTQSSRYLVKRTGEKVFLECVQDMDHENMFWYRQDPGLGLRLIYFSYDVKMKEKGDIPEGYSVSREKKERFSLILESASTNQTSMYLCASSSFQGARDTEAFFGQGTRLTVV.

This clone was counted ten times or more. The chain employs TRBV5-1 and TRBJ1-3; TRBD1 matches at 7 bases. V gave up 4 bases and J gave up 0 bases; unmatched junction bases: 10. Germline CDR1 SGHRS, CDR2 YFSETQ. The CDR3 spans 17 residues. Here the CDR3 reads CASSTVPGGSSGNTIYF. The DNA for the CDR3 is TGCGCCAGCAGCACGGTCCCAGGGGGTAGCTCTGGAAACACCATATATTTT.

This clone was found many times. The rearrangement joins TRBV27 to TRBJ2-7; a weak D match, TRBD1 (6 bases). CDR3 length equals 13 residues. With 4 bases removed from V and 5 bases from J, the gap between germline ends came to 12 bases. CDR1 MNHEY and CDR2 SMNVEV come from the germline V gene (reference sequence). Here the CDR3 reads CASSYIQGNEQYF. As DNA, the CDR3 is TGTGCCAGCAGTTACATACAGGGTAACGAGCAGTACTTC.

This clone came up many times. V usage is TRBV10-1 and J usage is TRBJ2-3; 12 bases are a match to TRBD2. From germline, CDR1 is WNHNN and CDR2 SYGVQD (reference sequence). The ends lost 4 bases at V and 1 base at J; junction bases unmatched: 3. This CDR3 region has 16 residues. CDR3 sequence (DNA): TGCGCCAGCAGTGGGGGACTAGCGGGTCGCACAGATACGCAGTATTTT. Amino acid sequence: CASSGGLAGRTDTQYF.

This clone was seen at least ten times. The CDR3 region is CASSQDSGTKTYEQYF. The CDR3 DNA sequence: TGTGCCAGCAGCCAAGACTCCGGGACTAAAACCTACGAGCAGTACTTC. This chain joins TRBV4-2 and TRBJ2-7; 7 nucleotides agree with TRBD2. This CDR3 is built from 16 residues. The trim removed 0 bases at V and 2 bases at J, leaving 7 bases unmatched. Germline V gene data show CDR1 as LGHNA and CDR2 as YNFKEQ.

This clone was seen many times. V usage is TRBV7-2 and J usage is TRBJ1-5; 7 nucleotides match TRBD1. This CDR3 comprises 14 residues. The V gene's germline CDR1 is SGHTA and CDR2 FQGNSA. Germline trimming cut 5 bases from V and 5 bases from J; bases unmatched to any gene: 6. DNA of the CDR3: TGTGCCAGCAGCCGCGGACAGGCCTATCAGCCCCAGCATTTT. Amino acids: CASSRGQAYQPQHF.

This clone was seen repeatedly, ten times or more. One end of the junction is discordant with germline, which a read error may explain. J is TRBJ1-2 and V is TRBV7-9; tentative D call: TRBD1 (5 bases). Per the germline V gene, CDR1 is SEHNR and CDR2 is FQNEAQ (reference sequence). The CDR3 extends over 12 amino acids. The CDR3 DNA reads as TGTGCCAGCAGCTTAGACCTGTCGGGGGGTGCCTTC. The encoded protein is CASSLDLSGGAF.

Many counts were recorded for this clone. The V call is TRBV7-2, the J call TRBJ1-2, with D unclear. Trimming left V 5 bases short and J 6 bases short, with 16 bases between. Germline V gene sequence: CDR1 SGHTA, CDR2 FQGNSA. CDR3 length: 14 amino acids. The CDR3 loop is CASSRGNVQDGYTF. CDR3 DNA sequence: TGTGCCAGCAGCCGGGGTAATGTTCAGGATGGCTACACCTTC.

Many counts were recorded for this clone. The rearrangement uses TRBV15 and TRBJ1-2, with D possibly being TRBD1 (5 bases). Germline V gene data show CDR1 as LNHNV and CDR2 as YYDKDF (reference sequence). This CDR3 region has 14 residues. Trimming cost V 1 base and J 4 bases, with 10 bases left between them. The CDR3 region is CATSRGGGGYGYTF. Written as DNA, the CDR3 is TGTGCCACCAGCAGAGGGGGCGGGGGCTATGGCTACACCTTC.

This clone was observed many times. The chain combines TRBV6-5 with TRBJ2-2; D is unclear. The CDR3 length is 15 residues. Germline V CDR1 and CDR2: MNHEY, SVGAGI. V was clipped by 7 bases and J by 3 bases, with 15 bases between them. The CDR3 DNA sequence: TGTGCCAGCACCTCCCGCCGCGGCTACACCGGGGAGCTGTTTTTT. Amino acid sequence: CASTSRRGYTGELFF.

This clone was counted ten times or more. The CDR3 nucleotides read TGTGCCAGCAGCTTGAGGGGACAGAGGACGAATGGCTACACCTTC. This codes for CASSLRGQRTNGYTF. This sequence joins TRBV5-6 and TRBJ1-2, with 7 bases aligning to TRBD1. With 1 base clipped from V and 6 bases from J, the junction kept 9 bases outside the gene matches. Germline V gives CDR1 SGHDT, CDR2 YYEEEE. This CDR3 region has 15 residues.

This clone has a count of ten or more. The V gene is TRBV7-2, the J gene TRBJ2-7, with 9 positions matching TRBD2. The V segment lost 5 bases and the J segment 0 bases; nucleotides outside the gene matches: 14. Per germline, CDR1 SGHTA and CDR2 FQGNSA. This CDR3 is 18 amino acids long. CDR3 protein: CASSVRDSGGPSSYEQYF. CDR3 DNA: TGTGCCAGCAGCGTAAGAGATAGCGGGGGCCCTAGCTCCTACGAGCAGTACTTC.

This clone has at least ten counts. The gene calls are TRBV28 and TRBJ1-5, with D possibly TRBD1 on 6 matching bases. Germline V lookup: CDR1 MDHEN, CDR2 SYDVKM. The CDR3 has 13 amino acids. The V end was cut by 6 bases, the J end by 9 bases, with 15 bases between. CDR3 sequence (DNA): TGTGCCAGCAGCCTAATTGGGGGCAGGCCCCAGCATTTT. Amino acid sequence: CASSLIGGRPQHF.

This clone was seen repeatedly, ten times or more. This chain joins TRBV19 and TRBJ2-3, with 12 bases aligning to TRBD2. V shed 4 bases, J shed 3 bases, and the junction held 2 bases outside the gene matches. This CDR3 spans 15 amino acids. CDR1 and CDR2 (germline): LNHDA, SQIVND (reference sequence). CDR3 sequence: CASSKTSGGTDTQYF. CDR3 coding DNA: TGTGCCAGTAGTAAGACTAGCGGGGGTACAGATACGCAGTATTTT.